Listed below are T cell receptor beta chains from one sample, sequenced in a study of T cell changes during pregnancy in multiple sclerosis. Sequenced by immunoSEQ multiplex PCR; TCRdb stores in-frame clones only, minus some. This table holds tens of thousands of clones, 92% found once. This specimen consisted of peripheral blood, obtained in the first trimester of pregnancy. The receptors derive from a female donor in good health, enrolled as a control in a pregnancy study. CDR3s include the opening cysteine and the closing phenylalanine or tryptophan. D genes are given only for firm matches. Size is omitted from some rows. Given values are once, few, many or a class for expanded clones.

size: NA; D: NA; J: TRBJ1-4; V: TRBV9; DNA: TGTGCCAGCAGCGTAGGGCATGGTAATGAAAAACTGTTTTTT; CDR3: CASSVGHGNEKLFF
size: NA; D: NA; J: TRBJ2-2; V: TRBV6-4; DNA: TGTGCCAGCAGTGACGGTAAAGGGGCCGACACCGGGGAGCTGTTTTTT; CDR3: CASSDGKGADTGELFF
size: NA; D: NA; J: TRBJ1-2; V: TRBV27; DNA: TGTGCCAGCAGTTTAGGGGGGGCTGCAGACTATGGCTACACCTTC; CDR3: CASSLGGAADYGYTF
size: NA; D: TRBD1; J: TRBJ1-5; V: TRBV19; DNA: TGTGCCACCTATCCTTTCGGGACAGGGGCTATTCAGCCCCAGCATTTT; CDR3: CATYPFGTGAIQPQHF
size: few; D: NA; J: TRBJ2-7; V: TRBV4-1; DNA: TGCGCCAGCAGCCAGAGGTGGCAGGGCCCCTACGAGCAGTACTTC; CDR3: CASSQRWQGPYEQYF
size: NA; D: TRBD2; J: TRBJ2-7; V: TRBV7-9; DNA: TGTGCCAGCAGCTTCTTGGGGGGGGTCGAGCAGTACTTC; CDR3: CASSFLGGVEQYF
size: NA; D: TRBD1; J: TRBJ1-1; V: TRBV10-3; DNA: TGTGCCATCAGTCCCTTCCCCACAGGGGACACTGAAGCTTTCTTT; CDR3: CAISPFPTGDTEAFF
size: few; D: NA; J: TRBJ2-7; V: TRBV10-3; DNA: TGTGCCATCAGCCCGGGACTGCTGAGCTCCTACGAGCAGTACTTC; CDR3: CAISPGLLSSYEQYF
size: NA; D: TRBD2; J: TRBJ2-7; V: TRBV4-2; DNA: TGTGCCAGCAGCCTCCCTGGACTAGCGCAAGGGGTGCGTGACGAGCAGTACTTC; CDR3: CASSLPGLAQGVRDEQYF
size: NA; D: NA; J: TRBJ1-4; V: TRBV2; DNA: TGTGCCAGCAGACTTCAAGCAACTAATGAAAAACTGTTTTTT; CDR3: CASRLQATNEKLFF
size: NA; D: NA; J: TRBJ1-4; V: TRBV6-5; DNA: TGTGCCAGCAGTCCCTTCCGTCATGAAAAACTGTTTTTT; CDR3: CASSPFRHEKLFF
size: NA; D: TRBD1; J: TRBJ2-2; V: TRBV6-5; DNA: TGTGCCAGCAGTGGACAGGGAAACGGGGAGCTGTTTTTT; CDR3: CASSGQGNGELFF
size: NA; D: TRBD1; J: TRBJ2-7; V: TRBV6-4; DNA: TGTGCCAGCAGTGACTATCGCGCTGACAGGGTTCCCTACGAGCAGTACTTC; CDR3: CASSDYRADRVPYEQYF